The 15 T cell receptor beta chains in this list originate from one sample, sequenced in a study of shared clonotypes between healthy human individuals. Using immunoSEQ multiplex PCR, the repertoire was profiled, and TCRdb retains in-frame clones only, with some absent. The repertoire holds approximately 2,300,000 clones, with about nine tenths as singletons. Sequences were obtained from naive CD4+ T cells from PBMCs. The subset here: CD45RA+ positively selected. Source of these receptors: a man aged 18-30 years in good health. Some clones in this sample may be carry-over from other donors' samples.

This chain links TRBV5-1 with TRBJ2-1, with a possible D match to TRBD1 (5 bases). V dropped 4 bases and J dropped 8 bases, with 16 bases sitting between them. The V gene's germline CDR1 is SGHRS and CDR2 YFSETQ. The length of the CDR3 is 14 residues. CDR3 nucleotide sequence: TGCGCCAGCAGCCAAAACGGACAATGGTATGAGCAGTTCTTC. As protein: CASSQNGQWYEQFF.

A single count supports this clone. The rearrangement uses TRBV11-2 and TRBJ1-2; TRBD1 is a possible D gene (5 bases). V dropped 2 bases and J dropped 6 bases, with 10 bases sitting between them. The CDR3 spans 13 residues. Germline CDR1 reads SGHAT; CDR2 reads FQNNGV. CDR3 nucleotide sequence: TGTGCCAGCAGCTTAAGCCCCAGGGATGGCTACACCTTC. Protein product: CASSLSPRDGYTF.

The chain is built from TRBV28 and TRBJ2-7, with D tentatively TRBD1 (8 bases). This CDR3 region has 16 residues. CDR1 and CDR2 (germline): MDHEN, SYDVKM. Trimming removed 5 bases at V and 1 base at J, with 18 bases between. The CDR3 is CASSTTGGGTSYEQYF. CDR3 DNA: TGTGCCAGCAGTACCACAGGGGGGGGAACATCCTACGAGCAGTACTTC.

This chain connects TRBV6-1 to TRBJ2-1; no reliable D call. Germline CDR1 is MNHNS and CDR2 is SASEGT. The CDR3 has 10 amino acids. V dropped 2 bases and J dropped 7 bases, with 0 bases sitting between them. The CDR3 sequence is CASSENEQFF. The CDR3 DNA reads TGTGCCAGCAGTGAAAATGAGCAGTTCTTC.

The CDR3 DNA follows: TGTGCCAGCAGCCCCCGTTATGGGACAGGGGTCACAGATACGCAGTATTTT. The encoded protein is CASSPRYGTGVTDTQYF. The rearrangement joins TRBV9 to TRBJ2-3, with 10 bases lining up with TRBD1. The CDR3 runs to 17 residues. CDR1 and CDR2 (germline): SGDLS, YYNGEE. V lost 4 bases, J lost 2 bases, and 10 bases stayed unmatched.

The chain carries TRBV2 and TRBJ2-7; perhaps TRBD2 as D (6 bases). The CDR3 is 15 residues long. Trimming stripped 0 bases from V and 2 bases from J, with 11 bases between. The V gene's germline CDR1 is SNHLY and CDR2 FYNNEI. The CDR3, as DNA: TGTGCCAGCAGTGAAGCGCAGGCTAGCGCCTACGAGCAGTACTTC. This encodes CASSEAQASAYEQYF.

The chain joins TRBV28 to TRBJ1-4, with no clear D. V lost 8 bases and J lost 0, with 10 bases in between. Germline V gene lookup returns CDR1 MDHEN and CDR2 SYDVKM. This CDR3 has 14 residues. CDR3 DNA: TGTGCCAGCCGCGAAGCCCCAACTAATGAAAAACTGTTTTTT. Amino acid sequence: CASREAPTNEKLFF.

This chain connects TRBV2 to TRBJ1-1; D gene unclear. CDR3 length: 14 amino acids. Looked up from germline, CDR1 is SNHLY and CDR2 is FYNNEI. Trimming stripped 6 bases from V and 0 bases from J, with 11 bases between. CDR3 in amino acids: CASRKNWVNTEAFF. CDR3 coding DNA: TGTGCCAGCAGGAAGAATTGGGTGAACACTGAAGCTTTCTTT.

The J gene is TRBJ2-1, the V gene TRBV2; tentative D call: TRBD1 (7 bases). Germline CDR1 is SNHLY and CDR2 is FYNNEI. The V end lost 11 bases, the J end lost 1 base, and 15 bases lay between the germline ends. This CDR3 region has 14 residues. The CDR3 sequence is CAASGGGSYNEQFF. CDR3 DNA: TGTGCCGCCTCAGGGGGAGGTTCCTACAATGAGCAGTTCTTC.

This chain connects TRBV9 to TRBJ1-5; no clear D. The CDR3 contains 16 residues. CDR1 and CDR2 (germline): SGDLS, YYNGEE. V was cut by 0 bases and J by 5 bases, with 15 bases left in between. The CDR3 sequence is CASSVGVGSNDQPQHF. The DNA of the CDR3 is TGTGCCAGCAGCGTAGGTGTGGGAAGTAACGATCAGCCCCAGCATTTT.

The CDR3 reads CASSSPQGPTEAFF. CDR3 sequence (DNA): TGTGCCAGCAGCTCCCCACAGGGACCCACTGAAGCTTTCTTT. The chain links TRBV28 to TRBJ1-1, with a tentative D call TRBD1 (6 bases). V was trimmed by 6 bases and J by 4 bases, leaving 15 bases between them. The CDR3 length is 14 residues. CDR1 and CDR2 from the germline V gene are MDHEN and SYDVKM.

The rearrangement links TRBV7-9 to TRBJ2-2; 7 positions match TRBD2. Looked up from germline, CDR1 is SEHNR and CDR2 is FQNEAQ (reference sequence). The CDR3 extends over 14 amino acids. V lost 1 base and J lost 5; bases outside the gene matches: 1. The CDR3, as DNA: TGTGCCAGCAGCTTAGATAGCGGGACCGGGGAGCTGTTTTTT. Its protein is CASSLDSGTGELFF.

The chain is built from TRBV5-6 and TRBJ1-1; D not certain. V was shortened by 6 bases and J by 0 bases, with 15 bases between the two germline ends. The length of the CDR3 is 15 residues. The germline CDR1 and CDR2 sequences are SGHDT and YYEEEE. As DNA, the CDR3 is TGTGCCAGCATCCTCTGGGGAAGCATGAACACTGAAGCTTTCTTT. Residues: CASILWGSMNTEAFF.

The gene calls are TRBV27 and TRBJ2-1, with D maybe TRBD2 (5 bases). The V end lost 5 bases, the J end lost 5 bases, and 16 bases lay between the germline ends. The CDR3 consists of 15 residues. CDR1 is MNHEY and CDR2 is SMNVEV in the germline V gene (reference sequence). CDR3 sequence: CASSPRRATHNEQFF. The CDR3 nucleotides read TGTGCCAGCAGTCCCCGGCGGGCCACCCACAATGAGCAGTTCTTC.

The V call is TRBV5-1, the J call TRBJ2-7, with a weak D call TRBD1 (6 bases). This CDR3 contains 16 residues. The germline CDR1 and CDR2 sequences are SGHRS and YFSETQ. The V end lost 0 bases, the J end lost 2 bases, and 15 bases lay between the germline ends. The CDR3 DNA follows: TGCGCCAGCAGCTTGGCCTTACAGGGATTCACCTACGAGCAGTACTTC. Encoded protein: CASSLALQGFTYEQYF. Looking up the rest from reference TRBV5-1 and TRBJ2-7 gives the full variable domain: KAGVTQTPRYLIKTRGQQVTLSCSPISGHRSVSWYQQTPGQGLQFLFEYFSETQRNKGNFPGRFSGRQFSNSRSEMNVSTLELGDSALYLCASSLALQGFTYEQYFGPGTRLTVT.